Sequencing of this T cell receptor beta chain was carried out in a study of blood T cell repertoires in COVID-19. Study summary: COVID-19 samples from acute and convalescent phases originated in the United States, Italy and Spain. Nucleic acid was either cDNA or gDNA, and it came from T cells, B-cell-depleted T cells, or PBMCs.

The germline V gene encodes CDR1 SGHAT and CDR2 FQNNGV. J gave up 8 bases and V 3 bases, and 5 bases lay outside the gene matches. The CDR3 loop spans 15 amino acids. Study processing details: Amplification of reference gene primers was used by the study to estimate nucleated cell counts. TCRdb keeps only in-frame clones here, not all; method: immunoSEQ multiplex PCR. Clonal size and the V and J genes are those of that table, whereas D and trimming came from the DNA. The sample yields 130,000 or so clones, just over 85% seen once. This clonotype was obtained from a woman aged 60-75 years with acute or convalescent COVID-19. The rearrangement joins TRBV11-2 to TRBJ1-5, with 12 positions matching TRBD1. Source material: peripheral blood. In DNA form, the CDR3 reads TGTGCCAGCAGCTTTGGGGACAGGGGGCAGGAGCCCCAGCATTTT. Amino acid sequence: CASSFGDRGQEPQHF.